The rows below give T cell receptor beta chains drawn from one sample of a study of beta chain features in type 1 diabetes. Sequenced by immunoSEQ multiplex PCR; TCRdb stores in-frame clones only, minus some. The sample yields some 660,000 clones, over 12% seen once. The sample consisted of naive CD4+ T cells from blood. All receptors derive from a man between 18 and 35 years old with type 1 diabetes. The CDR3 runs from the conserved cysteine through the conserved F or W. The D gene is left open where the match is weak. Only part of the rows carry a size: once, few, many, or a class if the clone is expanded.

clone size: few
D gene: -
J gene: TRBJ2-3
V gene: TRBV11-1
CDR3 protein: CASSPRASSTDTQYF
CDR3 DNA: TGTGCCAGCAGCCCCAGAGCCTCTAGCACAGATACGCAGTATTTT

clone size: few
D gene: -
J gene: TRBJ2-3
V gene: TRBV27
CDR3 protein: CAARGTATDTQYF
CDR3 DNA: TGTGCCGCCCGGGGGACTGCCACAGATACGCAGTATTTT

clone size: -
D gene: -
J gene: TRBJ2-7
V gene: TRBV5-4
CDR3 protein: CASSSPSGPGAYEQYF
CDR3 DNA: TGTGCCAGCAGCTCCCCGAGCGGGCCAGGGGCCTACGAGCAGTACTTC

clone size: -
D gene: TRBD1
J gene: TRBJ1-5
V gene: TRBV5-6
CDR3 protein: CASSLGTGARGQPQHF
CDR3 DNA: TGTGCCAGCAGCTTGGGGACAGGGGCGAGGGGTCAGCCCCAGCATTTT

clone size: few
D gene: -
J gene: TRBJ1-2
V gene: TRBV6-4
CDR3 protein: CATLGGQNYGYTF
CDR3 DNA: TGTGCCACCCTAGGGGGGCAAAACTATGGCTACACCTTC

clone size: -
D gene: TRBD1
J gene: TRBJ1-5
V gene: TRBV5-4
CDR3 protein: CASSQQGQGRVNQPQHF
CDR3 DNA: TGTGCCAGCAGCCAACAAGGACAGGGACGAGTCAATCAGCCCCAGCATTTT

clone size: -
D gene: -
J gene: TRBJ2-7
V gene: TRBV13
CDR3 protein: CASSLASSYEQYF
CDR3 DNA: TGTGCCAGCAGCTTAGCCAGCTCCTACGAGCAGTACTTC

clone size: -
D gene: -
J gene: TRBJ2-3
V gene: TRBV30
CDR3 protein: CAWSVLVSTDTQYF
CDR3 DNA: TGTGCCTGGAGTGTACTAGTTAGCACAGATACGCAGTATTTT

clone size: few
D gene: TRBD1
J gene: TRBJ2-1
V gene: TRBV2
CDR3 protein: CASRDRVKDEQFF
CDR3 DNA: TGTGCCAGCAGGGACAGGGTGAAAGATGAGCAGTTCTTC

clone size: -
D gene: -
J gene: TRBJ2-1
V gene: TRBV5-1
CDR3 protein: CASSPGNHNEQFF
CDR3 DNA: TGCGCCAGCAGCCCGGGGAATCACAATGAGCAGTTCTTC

clone size: few
D gene: -
J gene: TRBJ2-3
V gene: TRBV9
CDR3 protein: CASSVTGGPPDTQYF
CDR3 DNA: TGTGCCAGCAGCGTGACCGGGGGGCCCCCAGATACGCAGTATTTT

clone size: -
D gene: TRBD1
J gene: TRBJ1-2
V gene: TRBV27
CDR3 protein: CASSPRTGVTGYTF
CDR3 DNA: TGTGCCAGCAGTCCCCGGACAGGTGTGACGGGCTACACCTTC

clone size: few
D gene: TRBD1
J gene: TRBJ1-5
V gene: TRBV30
CDR3 protein: CAWNLGQWRQPQHF
CDR3 DNA: TGTGCCTGGAACCTGGGACAGTGGCGACAGCCCCAGCATTTT

clone size: -
D gene: -
J gene: TRBJ1-5
V gene: TRBV6-6
CDR3 protein: CASSSGANQPQHF
CDR3 DNA: TGTGCCAGCAGTTCAGGGGCCAATCAGCCCCAGCATTTT

clone size: few
D gene: -
J gene: TRBJ1-2
V gene: TRBV5-6
CDR3 protein: CASSFTRDGYTF
CDR3 DNA: TGTGCCAGCAGCTTTACCCGGGATGGCTACACCTTC

clone size: few
D gene: -
J gene: TRBJ1-5
V gene: TRBV19
CDR3 protein: CASNGISNQPQHF
CDR3 DNA: TGTGCCAGTAATGGAATTAGCAATCAGCCCCAGCATTTT

clone size: -
D gene: TRBD1
J gene: TRBJ2-7
V gene: TRBV6-6
CDR3 protein: CATSGGYEQYF
CDR3 DNA: TGTGCCACCTCAGGGGGCTACGAGCAGTACTTC

clone size: -
D gene: -
J gene: TRBJ2-1
V gene: TRBV29-1
CDR3 protein: CSVAINEQFF
CDR3 DNA: TGCAGCGTTGCGATCAATGAGCAGTTCTTC

clone size: few
D gene: TRBD1
J gene: TRBJ1-2
V gene: TRBV28
CDR3 protein: CASSLADRDRRGYTF
CDR3 DNA: TGTGCCAGCAGTTTAGCGGACAGGGATCGGAGGGGCTACACCTTC

clone size: few
D gene: TRBD1
J gene: TRBJ2-5
V gene: TRBV4-3
CDR3 protein: CASSRGTGETFGETQYF
CDR3 DNA: TGCGCCAGCAGCCGCGGGACAGGGGAAACATTCGGAGAGACCCAGTACTTC

clone size: few
D gene: -
J gene: TRBJ2-5
V gene: TRBV28
CDR3 protein: CASEGTPKETQYF
CDR3 DNA: TGTGCCAGTGAAGGGACACCGAAAGAGACCCAGTACTTC

clone size: few
D gene: -
J gene: TRBJ1-2
V gene: TRBV5-1
CDR3 protein: CASSLEGRNYGYTF
CDR3 DNA: TGCGCCAGCAGCTTGGAAGGCAGGAACTATGGCTACACCTTC

clone size: -
D gene: TRBD1
J gene: TRBJ1-1
V gene: TRBV29-1
CDR3 protein: CSVGVQGSLTEAFF
CDR3 DNA: TGCAGCGTTGGCGTACAGGGGAGTTTGACTGAAGCTTTCTTT

clone size: -
D gene: -
J gene: TRBJ1-4
V gene: TRBV5-4
CDR3 protein: CASSSFDGGNEKLFF
CDR3 DNA: TGTGCCAGCAGCTCCTTCGATGGGGGCAATGAAAAACTGTTTTTT

clone size: -
D gene: -
J gene: TRBJ1-2
V gene: TRBV20-1
CDR3 protein: CSARLKEGYTF
CDR3 DNA: TGCAGTGCTAGACTAAAAGAAGGCTACACCTTC

clone size: few
D gene: TRBD1
J gene: TRBJ2-1
V gene: TRBV4-3
CDR3 protein: CASSHPGQGYNEQFF
CDR3 DNA: TGCGCCAGCAGCCACCCGGGACAGGGATACAATGAGCAGTTCTTC

clone size: few
D gene: -
J gene: TRBJ1-5
V gene: TRBV30
CDR3 protein: CAFEERDRSAQHF
CDR3 DNA: TGTGCCTTCGAAGAGAGGGACCGATCGGCCCAGCATTTT

clone size: -
D gene: TRBD1
J gene: TRBJ1-5
V gene: TRBV29-1
CDR3 protein: CSGGMGQGASAQPQHF
CDR3 DNA: TGCAGCGGCGGAATGGGACAGGGGGCGTCTGCTCAGCCCCAGCATTTT

clone size: few
D gene: -
J gene: TRBJ2-7
V gene: TRBV13
CDR3 protein: CASSPGPVGTYEQYF
CDR3 DNA: TGTGCCAGCAGTCCAGGGCCCGTAGGAACCTACGAGCAGTACTTC

clone size: -
D gene: TRBD1
J gene: TRBJ2-7
V gene: TRBV29-1
CDR3 protein: CSVSRGQSSYEQYF
CDR3 DNA: TGCAGCGTTTCCAGGGGGCAAAGCTCCTACGAGCAGTACTTC

clone size: few
D gene: -
J gene: TRBJ2-2
V gene: TRBV29-1
CDR3 protein: CSVNAATGELFF
CDR3 DNA: TGCAGCGTTAACGCGGCCACCGGGGAGCTGTTTTTT

clone size: few
D gene: -
J gene: TRBJ2-6
V gene: TRBV30
CDR3 protein: CAWSGSSGANVLTF
CDR3 DNA: TGTGCCTGGAGTGGTTCCTCTGGGGCCAACGTCCTGACTTTC

clone size: -
D gene: TRBD2
J gene: TRBJ2-1
V gene: TRBV4-2
CDR3 protein: CASSTGTSGMHNEQFF
CDR3 DNA: TGTGCCAGCAGTACAGGGACTAGCGGGATGCACAATGAGCAGTTCTTC

clone size: -
D gene: TRBD1
J gene: TRBJ2-1
V gene: TRBV14
CDR3 protein: CASRAPGQGDNEQFF
CDR3 DNA: TGTGCCAGCAGAGCACCGGGACAGGGGGACAATGAGCAGTTCTTC

clone size: -
D gene: -
J gene: TRBJ2-3
V gene: TRBV9
CDR3 protein: CASSVGVGTDTQYF
CDR3 DNA: TGTGCCAGCAGCGTAGGAGTGGGCACAGATACGCAGTATTTT

clone size: -
D gene: TRBD2
J gene: TRBJ2-5
V gene: TRBV28
CDR3 protein: CASSSTGTSGGAYETQYF
CDR3 DNA: TGTGCCAGCAGTTCGACCGGGACTAGCGGGGGGGCGTACGAGACCCAGTACTTC

clone size: few
D gene: TRBD1
J gene: TRBJ1-2
V gene: TRBV29-1
CDR3 protein: CSATLQGGNYGYTF
CDR3 DNA: TGCAGCGCTACATTACAGGGGGGAAACTATGGCTACACCTTC

clone size: -
D gene: -
J gene: TRBJ1-1
V gene: TRBV10-2
CDR3 protein: CASTSGQNTEAFF
CDR3 DNA: TGCGCCAGCACTTCGGGACAGAACACTGAAGCTTTCTTT

clone size: -
D gene: -
J gene: TRBJ2-6
V gene: TRBV30
CDR3 protein: CAWHTQAGANVLTF
CDR3 DNA: TGTGCCTGGCACACGCAGGCTGGGGCCAACGTCCTGACTTTC